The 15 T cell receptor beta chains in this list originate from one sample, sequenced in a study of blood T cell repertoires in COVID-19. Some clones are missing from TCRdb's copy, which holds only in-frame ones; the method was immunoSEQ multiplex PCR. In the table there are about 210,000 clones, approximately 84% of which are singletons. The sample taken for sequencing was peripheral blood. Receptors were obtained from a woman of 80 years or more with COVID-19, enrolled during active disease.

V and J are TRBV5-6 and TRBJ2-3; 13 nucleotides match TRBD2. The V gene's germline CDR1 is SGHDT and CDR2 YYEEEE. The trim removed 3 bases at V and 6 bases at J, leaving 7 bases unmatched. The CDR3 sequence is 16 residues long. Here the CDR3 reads CASSSRLAGGPDTQYF. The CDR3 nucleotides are TGTGCCAGCAGCTCCCGACTAGCGGGAGGCCCCGATACGCAGTATTTT. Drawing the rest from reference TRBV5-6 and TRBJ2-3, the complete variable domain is DAGVTQSPTHLIKTRGQQVTLRCSPKSGHDTVSWYQQALGQGPQFIFQYYEEEERQRGNFPDRFSGHQFPNYSSELNVNALLLGDSALYLCASSSRLAGGPDTQYFGPGTRLTVL.

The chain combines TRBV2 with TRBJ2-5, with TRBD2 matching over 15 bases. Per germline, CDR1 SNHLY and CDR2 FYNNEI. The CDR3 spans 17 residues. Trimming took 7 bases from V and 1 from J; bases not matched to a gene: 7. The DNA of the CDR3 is TGTGCCAGCAATCCGGGACTAGCGGGGGGACTCCAAGAGACCCAGTACTTC. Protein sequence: CASNPGLAGGLQETQYF.

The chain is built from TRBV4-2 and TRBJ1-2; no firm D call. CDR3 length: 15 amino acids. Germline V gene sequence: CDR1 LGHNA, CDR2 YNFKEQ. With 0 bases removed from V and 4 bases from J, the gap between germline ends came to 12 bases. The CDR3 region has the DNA TGTGCCAGCAGCCAAGATGGGAGCATCTCCTATGGCTACACCTTC. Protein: CASSQDGSISYGYTF.

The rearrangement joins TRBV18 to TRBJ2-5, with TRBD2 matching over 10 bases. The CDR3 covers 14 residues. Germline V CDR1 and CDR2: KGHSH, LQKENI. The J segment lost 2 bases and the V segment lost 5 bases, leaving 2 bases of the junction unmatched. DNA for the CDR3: TGTGCCAGCTCAACACTAGCGGGACAAGAGACCCAGTACTTC. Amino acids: CASSTLAGQETQYF.

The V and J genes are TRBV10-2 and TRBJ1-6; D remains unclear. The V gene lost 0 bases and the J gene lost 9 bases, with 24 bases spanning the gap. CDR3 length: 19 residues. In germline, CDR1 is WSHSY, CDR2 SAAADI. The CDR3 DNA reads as TGCGCCAGCAGTGAGTCGTTTTACAAGTGGGCTGAGAAGAGTTCACCCCTCCACTTT. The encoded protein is CASSESFYKWAEKSSPLHF.

The CDR3, as DNA: TGTGCCAGCAGCCGAGCGGCATACAATGAGCAGTTCTTC. Amino acids: CASSRAAYNEQFF. The V and J genes are TRBV3-1 (or the pseudogene TRBV3-2) and TRBJ2-1, with D maybe TRBD2 (5 bases). This CDR3 region has 13 residues. Germline V lookup: CDR1 LGHDT, CDR2 YNNKEL (reference sequence). Trimming pared 4 bases from V and 4 bases from J, leaving 8 bases between.

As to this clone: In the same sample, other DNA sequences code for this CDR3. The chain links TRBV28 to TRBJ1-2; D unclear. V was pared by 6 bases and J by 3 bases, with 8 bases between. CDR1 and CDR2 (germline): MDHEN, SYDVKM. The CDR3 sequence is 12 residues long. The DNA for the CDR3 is TGTGCCAGCAGGGCAGGTGACTATGGCTACACCTTC. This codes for CASRAGDYGYTF.

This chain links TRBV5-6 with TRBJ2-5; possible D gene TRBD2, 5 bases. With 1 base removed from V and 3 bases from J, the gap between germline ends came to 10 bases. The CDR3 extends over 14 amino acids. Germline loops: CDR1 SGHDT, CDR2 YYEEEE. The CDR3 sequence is CASSLSGSKETQYF. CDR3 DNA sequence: TGTGCCAGCAGCTTGTCGGGATCCAAAGAGACCCAGTACTTC. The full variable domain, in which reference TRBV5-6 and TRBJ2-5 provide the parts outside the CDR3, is DAGVTQSPTHLIKTRGQQVTLRCSPKSGHDTVSWYQQALGQGPQFIFQYYEEEERQRGNFPDRFSGHQFPNYSSELNVNALLLGDSALYLCASSLSGSKETQYFGPGTRLLVL.

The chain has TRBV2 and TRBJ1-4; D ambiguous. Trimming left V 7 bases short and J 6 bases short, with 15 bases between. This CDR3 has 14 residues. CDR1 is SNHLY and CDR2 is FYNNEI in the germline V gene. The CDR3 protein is CASNLNRRYEKLFF. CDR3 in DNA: TGTGCCAGCAATTTGAACAGACGCTATGAAAAACTGTTTTTT.

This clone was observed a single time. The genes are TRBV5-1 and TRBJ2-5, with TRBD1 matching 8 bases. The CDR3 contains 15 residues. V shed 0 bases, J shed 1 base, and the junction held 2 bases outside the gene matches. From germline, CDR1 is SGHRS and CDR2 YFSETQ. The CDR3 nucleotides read TGCGCCAGCAGCTTGGGACAGGGGTTCCAAGAGACCCAGTACTTC. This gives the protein CASSLGQGFQETQYF.

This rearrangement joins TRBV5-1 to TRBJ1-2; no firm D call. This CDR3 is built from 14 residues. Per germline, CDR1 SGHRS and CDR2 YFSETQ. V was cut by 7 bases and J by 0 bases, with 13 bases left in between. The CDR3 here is CASQGVPTNYGYTF. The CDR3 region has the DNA TGCGCCAGCCAAGGAGTTCCCACTAACTATGGCTACACCTTC.

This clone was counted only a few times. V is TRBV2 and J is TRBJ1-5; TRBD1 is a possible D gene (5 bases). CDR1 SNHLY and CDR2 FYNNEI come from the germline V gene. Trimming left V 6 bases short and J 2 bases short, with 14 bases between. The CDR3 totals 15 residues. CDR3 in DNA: TGTGCCAGCAGCGCCGGTACCAGGGGCAATCAGCCCCAGCATTTT. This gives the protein CASSAGTRGNQPQHF.

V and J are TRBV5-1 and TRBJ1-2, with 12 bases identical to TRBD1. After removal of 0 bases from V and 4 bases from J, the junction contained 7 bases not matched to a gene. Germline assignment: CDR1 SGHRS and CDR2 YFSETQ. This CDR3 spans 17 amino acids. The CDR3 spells CASSLGPGTGGPYGYTF. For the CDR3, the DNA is TGCGCCAGCAGCTTGGGCCCTGGGACAGGGGGCCCCTATGGCTACACCTTC.

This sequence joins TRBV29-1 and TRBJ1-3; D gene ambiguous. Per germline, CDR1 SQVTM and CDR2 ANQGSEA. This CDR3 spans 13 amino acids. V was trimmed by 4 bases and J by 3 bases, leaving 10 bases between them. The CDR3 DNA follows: TGCAGCGTTGCATTCAGGAATGGAAACACCATATATTTT. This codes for CSVAFRNGNTIYF.

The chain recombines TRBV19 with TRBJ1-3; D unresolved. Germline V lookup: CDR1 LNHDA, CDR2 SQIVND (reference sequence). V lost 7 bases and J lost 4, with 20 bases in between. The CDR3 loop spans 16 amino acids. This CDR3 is CASTPRGLPEGNTIYF. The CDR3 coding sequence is TGTGCCAGTACCCCTCGCGGTCTGCCGGAAGGAAACACCATATATTTT.